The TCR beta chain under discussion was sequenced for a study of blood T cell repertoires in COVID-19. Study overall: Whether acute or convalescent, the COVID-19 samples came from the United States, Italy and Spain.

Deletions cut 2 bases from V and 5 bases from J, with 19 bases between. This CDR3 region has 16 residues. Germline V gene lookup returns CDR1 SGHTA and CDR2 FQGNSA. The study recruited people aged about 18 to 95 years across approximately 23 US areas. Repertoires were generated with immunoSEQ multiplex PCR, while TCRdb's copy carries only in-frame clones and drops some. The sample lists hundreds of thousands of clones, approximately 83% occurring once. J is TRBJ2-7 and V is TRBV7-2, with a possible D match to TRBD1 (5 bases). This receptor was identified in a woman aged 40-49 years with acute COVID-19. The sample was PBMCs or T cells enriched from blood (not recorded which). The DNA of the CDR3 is TGTGCCAGCAGCTTATTGATGGCAGGGCCTAGGAACGAGCAGTACTTC. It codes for CASSLLMAGPRNEQYF.